This note documents a single T cell receptor beta chain sequence. Its antigen is currently unknown. The deep-level immunoSEQ assay was used. Using immunoSEQ multiplex PCR, the repertoire was profiled, and TCRdb retains in-frame clones only, with some absent. The data hold 2 million to 2.5 million clones, with about 95% observed a single time. This CDR3 is built from 14 residues. Germline V gene sequence: CDR1 SEHNR, CDR2 FQNEAQ (reference sequence). CD45RO-negative, CCR7-positively selected cells formed the naive CD8 fraction, excluding terminally differentiated effector memory CD45RA+ cells. The source of the sample is a study of shared clonotypes between healthy human individuals. Findings and limits, study-wide: Rarefaction analysis demonstrated incomplete sorted-subset sequencing notwithstanding large depth. The expectation was that sequencing depth would affect clonotype sharing among donors.

Sample: naive CD8+ T cells sorted from blood. The J gene is TRBJ2-7, the V gene TRBV7-9; tentatively, D is TRBD1 or TRBD2 (5 bases each). The receptor comes from a man younger than 30 in good health. In nucleotides, the CDR3 is TGTGCGGCGTCGGGGCCCAAGCATTTCTACGAGCAGTACTTC. This codes for CAASGPKHFYEQYF.